Listed below are T cell receptor beta chains from one sample, sequenced in a study of radiotherapy plus CTLA-4 blockade in lung cancer. Profiling relied on immunoSEQ multiplex PCR, and the TCRdb table lists in-frame clones only, not all of them. The sample holds about 53,000 clones, 84% seen once. The sequences come from peripheral blood, collected from a patient treated with radiotherapy plus ipilimumab. Source of these receptors: a human donor with non-small cell lung cancer whose response to radiotherapy plus ipilimumab could not be evaluated. Both conserved end residues are part of each CDR3. The order of the fields is D gene, J gene, clone size, V gene, CDR3 protein, CDR3 DNA. A D gene is named only where the DNA matches it firmly. Clone size is shown for a subset of rows, as once, few, many or a class of expanded clone.

d_call: .
j_call: TRBJ2-1
clone_size: .
v_call: TRBV11-3
cdr3_aa: CASSLVPGVGGEQFF
cdr3_nt: TGTGCCAGCAGCTTAGTCCCCGGGGTCGGGGGTGAGCAGTTCTTC

d_call: TRBD1
j_call: TRBJ2-2
clone_size: .
v_call: TRBV11-3
cdr3_aa: CASSFRGQTGELFF
cdr3_nt: TGTGCCAGCAGCTTCAGGGGGCAAACCGGGGAGCTGTTTTTT

d_call: .
j_call: TRBJ2-7
clone_size: few
v_call: TRBV4-3
cdr3_aa: CASSQDNAELYEQYF
cdr3_nt: TGCGCCAGCAGCCAAGACAATGCGGAACTCTACGAGCAGTACTTC

d_call: TRBD2
j_call: TRBJ2-3
clone_size: .
v_call: TRBV7-2
cdr3_aa: CASSLGLAGADTQYF
cdr3_nt: TGTGCCAGCAGCTTAGGACTAGCGGGGGCAGATACGCAGTATTTT

d_call: TRBD2
j_call: TRBJ2-3
clone_size: few
v_call: TRBV9
cdr3_aa: CASSPQGSGRAADTQYF
cdr3_nt: TGTGCCAGCAGCCCCCAGGGTAGCGGGAGGGCGGCAGATACGCAGTATTTT

d_call: .
j_call: TRBJ1-2
clone_size: .
v_call: TRBV7-9
cdr3_aa: CASSLVVTGQQGYTF
cdr3_nt: TGTGCCAGCAGCCTAGTCGTCACAGGGCAGCAGGGCTACACCTTC

d_call: TRBD2
j_call: TRBJ2-1
clone_size: once
v_call: TRBV7-2
cdr3_aa: CASSLVGGGLYNEQFF
cdr3_nt: TGTGCCAGCAGCTTAGTGGGGGGAGGGCTCTACAATGAGCAGTTCTTC

d_call: TRBD1
j_call: TRBJ1-2
clone_size: medium-sized
v_call: TRBV4-3
cdr3_aa: CASSQEGQGERGYTF
cdr3_nt: TGCGCCAGCAGCCAAGAAGGGCAGGGGGAGCGGGGCTACACCTTC

d_call: TRBD1
j_call: TRBJ1-2
clone_size: .
v_call: TRBV28
cdr3_aa: CASSLRAGGSSYGYTF
cdr3_nt: TGTGCCAGCAGTTTACGGGCAGGGGGAAGTTCCTATGGCTACACCTTC

d_call: .
j_call: TRBJ1-2
clone_size: .
v_call: TRBV6-6
cdr3_aa: CASSYSAGTQRGYTF
cdr3_nt: TGTGCCAGCAGTTACTCGGCAGGAACCCAACGGGGCTACACCTTC

d_call: TRBD1
j_call: TRBJ2-7
clone_size: .
v_call: TRBV11-2
cdr3_aa: CASSLDRGPGGIYEQYF
cdr3_nt: TGTGCCAGCAGCTTAGATAGAGGGCCAGGGGGCATCTACGAGCAGTACTTC

d_call: .
j_call: TRBJ2-5
clone_size: few
v_call: TRBV10-2
cdr3_aa: CASSELGRGSQETQYF
cdr3_nt: TGCGCCAGCAGTGAGCTCGGACGGGGATCCCAAGAGACCCAGTACTTC

d_call: TRBD1
j_call: TRBJ2-5
clone_size: few
v_call: TRBV19
cdr3_aa: CASRGDRGQETQYF
cdr3_nt: TGTGCCAGTAGGGGGGACAGGGGGCAAGAGACCCAGTACTTC

d_call: .
j_call: TRBJ2-4
clone_size: .
v_call: TRBV9
cdr3_aa: CASSPSGSGDIQYF
cdr3_nt: TGTGCCAGCAGCCCTTCGGGCTCAGGGGACATTCAGTACTTC

d_call: .
j_call: TRBJ2-5
clone_size: .
v_call: TRBV2
cdr3_aa: CASRQGPGETQYF
cdr3_nt: TGTGCCAGCAGACAGGGTCCTGGGGAGACCCAGTACTTC

d_call: TRBD1
j_call: TRBJ1-2
clone_size: .
v_call: TRBV6-5
cdr3_aa: CASSYRGQGYGYTF
cdr3_nt: TGTGCCAGCAGTTACAGGGGGCAAGGCTATGGCTACACCTTC

d_call: .
j_call: TRBJ1-1
clone_size: .
v_call: TRBV19
cdr3_aa: CANSITGARADTEAFF
cdr3_nt: TGTGCCAATAGTATAACTGGGGCTAGAGCCGACACTGAAGCTTTCTTT

d_call: TRBD1
j_call: TRBJ2-7
clone_size: .
v_call: TRBV7-9
cdr3_aa: CASSLNRGSIYEQYF
cdr3_nt: TGTGCCAGCAGCTTGAACAGGGGATCAATCTACGAGCAGTACTTC

d_call: TRBD2
j_call: TRBJ2-5
clone_size: .
v_call: TRBV7-3
cdr3_aa: CASSLKGGTSGATQYF
cdr3_nt: TGTGCCAGCAGCTTAAAGGGGGGGACTAGCGGGGCAACCCAGTACTTC

d_call: TRBD1
j_call: TRBJ1-1
clone_size: once
v_call: TRBV6-1
cdr3_aa: CASRTGFGITEAFF
cdr3_nt: TGTGCCAGCAGGACAGGGTTTGGCATCACTGAAGCTTTCTTT

d_call: .
j_call: TRBJ1-1
clone_size: few
v_call: TRBV2
cdr3_aa: CASSVQREAFF
cdr3_nt: TGTGCCAGCAGTGTGCAGCGTGAAGCTTTCTTT

d_call: TRBD2
j_call: TRBJ2-1
clone_size: once
v_call: TRBV2
cdr3_aa: CASRGGRGAGTSGNEQFF
cdr3_nt: TGTGCCAGCAGGGGGGGACGTGGCGCCGGGACTAGCGGAAATGAGCAGTTCTTC

d_call: TRBD1
j_call: TRBJ1-5
clone_size: .
v_call: TRBV9
cdr3_aa: CASSAGGQGVDQPQHF
cdr3_nt: TGTGCCAGCAGCGCGGGGGGGCAGGGGGTAGATCAGCCCCAGCATTTT

d_call: TRBD1
j_call: TRBJ1-5
clone_size: .
v_call: TRBV19
cdr3_aa: CASSILQGANNQPQHF
cdr3_nt: TGTGCCAGTAGTATACTTCAGGGGGCGAACAATCAGCCCCAGCATTTT

d_call: .
j_call: TRBJ1-4
clone_size: .
v_call: TRBV18
cdr3_aa: CASSPDTATNEKLFF
cdr3_nt: TGTGCCAGCTCACCCGACACAGCAACTAATGAAAAACTGTTTTTT

d_call: .
j_call: TRBJ2-7
clone_size: .
v_call: TRBV9
cdr3_aa: CASSPQGGTSSYEQYF
cdr3_nt: TGTGCCAGCAGCCCCCAGGGCGGGACCAGCTCCTACGAGCAGTACTTC

d_call: .
j_call: TRBJ2-5
clone_size: .
v_call: TRBV9
cdr3_aa: CASSVGDIQETQYF
cdr3_nt: TGTGCCAGCAGCGTAGGGGACATACAAGAGACCCAGTACTTC

d_call: .
j_call: TRBJ2-6
clone_size: medium-sized
v_call: TRBV6-1
cdr3_aa: CASSGGDGANVLTF
cdr3_nt: TGTGCCAGCAGTGGGGGGGATGGGGCCAACGTCCTGACTTTC

d_call: TRBD2
j_call: TRBJ2-1
clone_size: .
v_call: TRBV7-9
cdr3_aa: CASSVGLAGALRGYNEQFF
cdr3_nt: TGTGCCAGCAGCGTAGGACTAGCGGGAGCTCTCCGAGGCTACAATGAGCAGTTCTTC

d_call: TRBD2
j_call: TRBJ2-1
clone_size: .
v_call: TRBV5-4
cdr3_aa: CASSIPGLEGVNEQFF
cdr3_nt: TGTGCCAGCAGCATTCCGGGACTAGAGGGAGTGAATGAGCAGTTCTTC

d_call: TRBD2
j_call: TRBJ2-1
clone_size: .
v_call: TRBV18
cdr3_aa: CASSQLAGDWNEQFF
cdr3_nt: TGTGCCAGCTCACAACTAGCGGGAGACTGGAATGAGCAGTTCTTC

d_call: TRBD2
j_call: TRBJ2-2
clone_size: .
v_call: TRBV9
cdr3_aa: CASSHTRAGVSNTGELFF
cdr3_nt: TGTGCCAGCAGCCATACACGTGCGGGAGTATCGAACACCGGGGAGCTGTTTTTT

d_call: .
j_call: TRBJ1-1
clone_size: .
v_call: TRBV6-5
cdr3_aa: CASSYSPLAAEAFF
cdr3_nt: TGTGCCAGCAGTTACTCGCCCCTAGCCGCTGAAGCTTTCTTT

d_call: .
j_call: TRBJ1-1
clone_size: .
v_call: TRBV12-5
cdr3_aa: CASGLESNTEAFF
cdr3_nt: TGTGCTAGTGGTTTGGAGAGTAACACTGAAGCTTTCTTT

d_call: .
j_call: TRBJ2-7
clone_size: once
v_call: TRBV6-1
cdr3_aa: CASSDIYEQYF
cdr3_nt: TGTGCCAGCAGCGACATCTACGAGCAGTACTTC

d_call: TRBD1
j_call: TRBJ1-4
clone_size: .
v_call: TRBV5-3
cdr3_aa: CARSLCSGTGKEKLFF
cdr3_nt: TGTGCCAGAAGCTTATGTTCCGGGACAGGGAAAGAAAAACTGTTTTTT

d_call: TRBD2
j_call: TRBJ2-1
clone_size: .
v_call: TRBV2
cdr3_aa: CASSRGTSGRGNEQFF
cdr3_nt: TGTGCCAGCAGTCGGGGTACTAGCGGGAGGGGAAATGAGCAGTTCTTC

d_call: TRBD1
j_call: TRBJ2-7
clone_size: .
v_call: TRBV29-1
cdr3_aa: CSARTGWYEQYF
cdr3_nt: TGCAGCGCAAGGACAGGCTGGTACGAGCAGTACTTC

d_call: TRBD1
j_call: TRBJ2-7
clone_size: .
v_call: TRBV6-5
cdr3_aa: CASSYGTGSSYEQYF
cdr3_nt: TGTGCCAGCAGCTACGGGACAGGGAGCTCCTACGAGCAGTACTTC

d_call: .
j_call: TRBJ1-5
clone_size: .
v_call: TRBV27
cdr3_aa: CASSLSAGNNSNQPQHF
cdr3_nt: TGTGCCAGCAGTTTATCGGCAGGGAATAATAGCAATCAGCCCCAGCATTTT

d_call: .
j_call: TRBJ1-2
clone_size: .
v_call: TRBV5-6
cdr3_aa: CASSGGLTGLNGYTF
cdr3_nt: TGTGCCAGCAGCGGGGGCCTAACAGGGTTGAATGGCTACACCTTC

d_call: .
j_call: TRBJ2-7
clone_size: .
v_call: TRBV7-2
cdr3_aa: CASSLRVQYEQYF
cdr3_nt: TGTGCCAGCAGCTTGAGGGTCCAGTACGAGCAGTACTTC

d_call: .
j_call: TRBJ2-7
clone_size: .
v_call: TRBV27
cdr3_aa: CASQTGLSSYEQYF
cdr3_nt: TGTGCCAGTCAAACAGGCCTTTCCTCCTACGAGCAGTACTTC

d_call: TRBD2
j_call: TRBJ2-1
clone_size: .
v_call: TRBV11-3
cdr3_aa: CASSSGLAGYNEQFF
cdr3_nt: TGTGCCAGCAGCTCCGGACTAGCGGGCTACAATGAGCAGTTCTTC

d_call: TRBD1
j_call: TRBJ1-2
clone_size: .
v_call: TRBV6-4
cdr3_aa: CASIWARDRTNYGYTF
cdr3_nt: TGTGCCAGCATTTGGGCCCGGGACAGAACCAACTATGGCTACACCTTC

d_call: .
j_call: TRBJ1-1
clone_size: once
v_call: TRBV7-9
cdr3_aa: CASSLAGRHNTEAFF
cdr3_nt: TGTGCCAGCAGCTTAGCTGGCAGACATAACACTGAAGCTTTCTTT

d_call: .
j_call: TRBJ1-3
clone_size: .
v_call: TRBV18
cdr3_aa: CASSPLESGSGNTIYF
cdr3_nt: TGTGCCAGCTCACCACTGGAATCAGGGTCTGGAAACACCATATATTTT

d_call: .
j_call: TRBJ2-1
clone_size: .
v_call: TRBV28
cdr3_aa: CASSWAHNEQFF
cdr3_nt: TGTGCCAGCAGTTGGGCCCACAATGAGCAGTTCTTC

d_call: TRBD2
j_call: TRBJ2-4
clone_size: .
v_call: TRBV28
cdr3_aa: CASSPGLAGRLAKNIQYF
cdr3_nt: TGTGCCAGCAGCCCGGGACTAGCGGGCCGTCTAGCCAAAAACATTCAGTACTTC

d_call: TRBD2
j_call: TRBJ2-3
clone_size: .
v_call: TRBV5-1
cdr3_aa: CASSAGTTGGDTQYF
cdr3_nt: TGCGCCAGCAGCGCAGGGACCACGGGGGGGGATACGCAGTATTTT

d_call: .
j_call: TRBJ1-1
clone_size: .
v_call: TRBV25-1
cdr3_aa: CASGPMNTEAFF
cdr3_nt: TGTGCCAGCGGCCCAATGAACACTGAAGCTTTCTTT

d_call: TRBD1
j_call: TRBJ1-5
clone_size: once
v_call: TRBV6-1
cdr3_aa: CASSERDRAGNQPQHF
cdr3_nt: TGTGCCAGCAGTGAACGTGACAGGGCTGGGAATCAGCCCCAGCATTTT

d_call: TRBD2
j_call: TRBJ2-3
clone_size: .
v_call: TRBV5-1
cdr3_aa: CASSPLAGVDTQYF
cdr3_nt: TGCGCCAGCAGCCCACTAGCGGGAGTAGATACGCAGTATTTT

d_call: .
j_call: TRBJ2-5
clone_size: .
v_call: TRBV11-3
cdr3_aa: CASSLAGPKETQYF
cdr3_nt: TGTGCCAGCAGCTTAGCAGGGCCGAAAGAGACCCAGTACTTC

d_call: TRBD1
j_call: TRBJ2-3
clone_size: .
v_call: TRBV28
cdr3_aa: CASKGQGTDTQYF
cdr3_nt: TGTGCCAGCAAAGGACAGGGAACAGATACGCAGTATTTT